This section outlines one TCR beta chain sequence together with its context. What it binds is unknown. The sample is drawn from a study of cytomegalovirus exposure and HLA in healthy donors. Study results and caveats: CMV serostatus stood as the only immune exposure information on hand. When a later analysis compared HLA-associated TCR beta chains with equally common others, the HLA-associated chains turned out to be more clonally expanded and to have lower generation probabilities.

Researchers ran the PCR with 60 Vbeta and 13 Jbeta primers. Clones were sequenced by immunoSEQ multiplex PCR, and TCRdb holds only the in-frame ones, with some missing. Among about 140,000 clones, 79% were seen once, and the ten largest hold 0.85% to 1.4%. The V end lost 5 bases, the J end lost 1 base, and 11 bases lay between the germline ends. Looked up from germline, CDR1 is SGHAT and CDR2 is FQNNGV. CDR3 length: 14 amino acids. This clonotype was sampled from a male donor in good health and CMV-seronegative. The V gene is TRBV11-2, the J gene TRBJ2-5; D gene ambiguous. Sample: PBMCs. CDR3 nucleotide sequence: TGTGCCAGCAGCCCCTCGGGTCGCCAAGAGACCCAGTACTTC. It yields the protein CASSPSGRQETQYF.